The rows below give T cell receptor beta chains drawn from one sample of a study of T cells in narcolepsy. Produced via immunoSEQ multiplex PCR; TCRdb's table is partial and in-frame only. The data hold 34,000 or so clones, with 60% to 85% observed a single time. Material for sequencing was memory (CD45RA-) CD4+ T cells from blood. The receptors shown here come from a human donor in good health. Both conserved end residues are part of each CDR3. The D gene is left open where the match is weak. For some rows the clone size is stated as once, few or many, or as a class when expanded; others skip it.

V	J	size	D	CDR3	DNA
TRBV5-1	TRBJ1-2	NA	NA	CASSPDRRINYGYTF	TGCGCCAGCAGCCCCGATCGACGGATAAACTATGGCTACACCTTC
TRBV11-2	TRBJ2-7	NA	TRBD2	CASSLIFRGRSSYEQYF	TGTGCCAGCAGCTTAATCTTTCGCGGGAGGAGCTCCTACGAGCAGTACTTC
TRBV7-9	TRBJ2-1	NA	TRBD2	CAVQSGRLYEQFF	TGTGCCGTACAGAGCGGGAGGTTGTATGAGCAGTTCTTC
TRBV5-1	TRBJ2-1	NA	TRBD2	CASSLPGLAVSSYNEQFF	TGCGCCAGCAGCTTACCGGGACTAGCGGTGAGCTCCTACAATGAGCAGTTCTTC
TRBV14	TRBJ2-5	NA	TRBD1	CASSQRQGQETQYF	TGTGCCAGCAGCCAAAGACAGGGCCAAGAGACCCAGTACTTC
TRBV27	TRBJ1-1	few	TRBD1	CASRAGQGRWNTEAFF	TGTGCCAGCAGAGCTGGACAGGGGAGGTGGAACACTGAAGCTTTCTTT
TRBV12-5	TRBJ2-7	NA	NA	CASGYGQYEQYF	TGTGCTAGTGGTTACGGACAGTACGAGCAGTACTTC
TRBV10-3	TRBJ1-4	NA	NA	CATSPLTRGGYEKLFF	TGTGCCACCTCACCCCTAACTCGCGGTGGGTATGAAAAACTGTTTTTT
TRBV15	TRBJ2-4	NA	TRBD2	CATTPGGAGGDIQYF	TGTGCCACCACCCCCGGGGGCGCGGGGGGGGACATTCAGTACTTC
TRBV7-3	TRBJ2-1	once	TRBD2	CASSLNSGVSYNEQFF	TGTGCCAGCAGCTTAAATAGCGGGGTCTCCTACAATGAGCAGTTCTTC
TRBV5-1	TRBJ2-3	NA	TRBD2	CASSPGLVSTQYF	TGCGCCAGCAGCCCGGGACTAGTAAGTACGCAGTATTTT
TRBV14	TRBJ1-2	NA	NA	CASSQWAVDGYTF	TGTGCCAGCAGCCAATGGGCCGTGGATGGCTACACCTTC
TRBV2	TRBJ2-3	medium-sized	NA	CASSGLMTGGSTDTQYF	TGTGCCAGCAGTGGCTTAATGACTGGGGGGTCCACAGATACGCAGTATTTT
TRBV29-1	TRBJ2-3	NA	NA	CSVVSGSRTDTQYF	TGCAGCGTTGTGTCCGGGAGCCGCACAGATACGCAGTATTTT
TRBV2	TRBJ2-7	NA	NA	CASTTWGDIYEQYF	TGTGCCAGCACCACCTGGGGAGACATTTACGAGCAGTACTTC
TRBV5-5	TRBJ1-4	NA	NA	CASSLEQIGYEKLFF	TGTGCCAGCAGCTTGGAACAGATCGGGTATGAAAAACTGTTTTTT
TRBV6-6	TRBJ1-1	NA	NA	CASNPPGVNGAFF	TGTGCCAGCAATCCCCCTGGGGTCAACGGGGCTTTCTTT
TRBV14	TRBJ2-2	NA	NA	CASSQALGGLFF	TGTGCCAGCAGCCAAGCCCTAGGGGGGCTGTTTTTT
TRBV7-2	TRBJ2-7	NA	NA	CASSPQLPYEQYF	TGTGCCAGCAGCCCACAGTTACCCTACGAGCAGTACTTC
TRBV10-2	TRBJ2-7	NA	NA	CASTDRQGGEQYF	TGCGCCAGCACTGATCGGCAGGGCGGCGAGCAGTACTTC
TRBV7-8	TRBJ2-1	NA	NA	CASSLVGTLFDEQFF	TGTGCCAGCAGCTTAGTGGGGACTTTGTTCGATGAGCAGTTCTTC
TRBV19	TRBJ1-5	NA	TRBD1	CASRPGQGGQPQHF	TGTGCCAGTAGACCAGGACAGGGTGGACAGCCCCAGCATTTT
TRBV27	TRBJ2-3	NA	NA	CASSLSGLPTGTQYF	TGTGCCAGCAGTTTATCGGGACTGCCTACGGGTACGCAGTATTTT
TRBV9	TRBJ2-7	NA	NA	CASSVGVSGALYEQYF	TGTGCCAGCAGCGTAGGGGTAAGTGGGGCGCTATACGAGCAGTACTTC
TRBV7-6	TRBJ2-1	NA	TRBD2	CASSLEGRLAGDEQFF	TGTGCCAGCAGCTTAGAAGGAAGACTAGCTGGCGATGAGCAGTTCTTC
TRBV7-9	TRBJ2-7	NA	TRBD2	CASSLGPLAGEVEEQYF	TGTGCCAGCAGCTTAGGACCCCTAGCGGGAGAAGTGGAGGAGCAGTACTTC
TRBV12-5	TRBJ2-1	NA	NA	CASDPGGSLGKQFF	TGTGCTAGTGACCCTGGGGGCTCGCTTGGGAAGCAGTTCTTC
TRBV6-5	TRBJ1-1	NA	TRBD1	CASVRQGESTEAFF	TGTGCCAGCGTTCGACAGGGGGAAAGTACTGAAGCTTTCTTT
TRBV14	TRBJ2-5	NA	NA	CASSPGETQYF	TGTGCCAGCAGCCCCGGGGAGACCCAGTACTTC
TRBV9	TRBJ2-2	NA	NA	CASSGVDPVVAGELFF	TGTGCCAGCAGCGGTGTGGATCCAGTGGTGGCCGGGGAGCTGTTTTTT
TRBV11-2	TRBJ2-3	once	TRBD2	CASSPRAVGLAAHTDTQYF	TGTGCCAGCAGCCCAAGAGCAGTGGGTCTAGCGGCTCACACAGATACGCAGTATTTT
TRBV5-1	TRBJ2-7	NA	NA	CASSLERPSGEQYF	TGCGCCAGCAGCTTGGAGCGCCCCTCGGGCGAGCAGTACTTC
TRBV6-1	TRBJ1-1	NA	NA	CASSVGQPNTEAFF	TGTGCCAGCAGTGTTGGGCAGCCGAACACTGAAGCTTTCTTT
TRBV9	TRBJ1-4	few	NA	CASSSMTGLNEKLFF	TGTGCCAGCAGCTCCATGACAGGACTTAATGAAAAACTGTTTTTT
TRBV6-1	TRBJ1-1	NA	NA	CASSSEGSTEAFF	TGTGCCAGCAGTTCGGAGGGGAGCACTGAAGCTTTCTTT
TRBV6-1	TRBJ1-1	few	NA	CASSRDTQGAFF	TGTGCCAGCAGTCGGGACACCCAAGGGGCTTTCTTT
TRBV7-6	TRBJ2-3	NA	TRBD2	CASSPGTRGADTQYF	TGTGCCAGCAGCCCCGGGACTAGAGGGGCGGATACGCAGTATTTT
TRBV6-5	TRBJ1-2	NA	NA	CASSPRGSPRNGYTF	TGTGCCAGCAGTCCGCGGGGTTCACCGCGCAATGGCTACACCTTC
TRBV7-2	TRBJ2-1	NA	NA	CASSLGLHREQFF	TGTGCCAGCAGCTTAGGACTCCACAGGGAGCAGTTCTTC
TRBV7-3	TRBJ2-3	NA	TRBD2	CASSQTSGSRDTQYF	TGTGCCAGCAGCCAGACTAGCGGGAGCCGTGATACGCAGTATTTT
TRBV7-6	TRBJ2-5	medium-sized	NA	CASSSRRQGETQYF	TGTGCCAGCAGCTCCCGTCGACAAGGAGAGACCCAGTACTTC
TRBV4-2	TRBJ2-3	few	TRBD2	CASSQQTGGRGADTQYF	TGTGCCAGCAGCCAACAGACTGGCGGGAGGGGGGCAGATACGCAGTATTTT
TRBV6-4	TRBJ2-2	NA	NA	CASSEVPTGELFF	TGTGCCAGCAGTGAAGTCCCAACCGGGGAGCTGTTTTTT
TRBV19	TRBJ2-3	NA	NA	CATQLGSTDTQYF	TGTGCCACCCAACTAGGGAGCACAGATACGCAGTATTTT
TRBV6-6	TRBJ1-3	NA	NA	CASSHPAGAGNTIYF	TGTGCCAGCAGCCACCCTGCAGGGGCTGGAAACACCATATATTTT
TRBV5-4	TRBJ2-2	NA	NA	CASSPGQNTGELFF	TGTGCCAGCAGCCCCGGACAGAACACCGGGGAGCTGTTTTTT
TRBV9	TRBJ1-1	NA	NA	CASSVNVLTEAFF	TGTGCCAGCAGCGTAAACGTCTTAACTGAAGCTTTCTTT
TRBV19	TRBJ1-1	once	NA	CASSIARVSETEAFF	TGTGCCAGTAGTATAGCCAGGGTGAGTGAGACTGAAGCTTTCTTT
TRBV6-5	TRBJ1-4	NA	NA	CASSLRPTTNEKLFF	TGTGCCAGCAGCCTCCGGCCGACAACTAATGAAAAACTGTTTTTT
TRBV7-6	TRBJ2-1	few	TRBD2	CASSRIPSGTSGMNEQFF	TGTGCCAGCAGCCGTATACCTTCGGGGACTAGCGGGATGAATGAGCAGTTCTTC
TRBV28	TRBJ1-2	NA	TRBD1	CASSYDRGYGYTF	TGTGCCAGCAGTTACGACAGGGGCTATGGCTACACCTTC
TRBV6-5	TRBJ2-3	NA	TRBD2	CASSYTLAGEVDTQYF	TGTGCCAGCAGTTACACACTAGCGGGAGAGGTAGATACGCAGTATTTT
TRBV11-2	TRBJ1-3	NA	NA	CASSSLSENTIYF	TGTGCCAGCAGCTCCCTCTCTGAGAACACCATATATTTT
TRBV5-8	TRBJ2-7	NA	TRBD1	CASWGVGQGSYEQYF	TGTGCCAGCTGGGGTGTGGGACAGGGATCCTACGAGCAGTACTTC
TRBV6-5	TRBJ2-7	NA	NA	CASTQFDSYEQYF	TGTGCCAGCACCCAGTTTGACTCCTACGAGCAGTACTTC
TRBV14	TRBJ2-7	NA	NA	CASSRPSRYEQYF	TGTGCCAGCAGCCGGCCATCTCGGTACGAGCAGTACTTC
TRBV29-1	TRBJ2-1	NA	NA	CSVERPRTEQFF	TGCAGCGTTGAGAGACCACGGACTGAGCAGTTCTTC
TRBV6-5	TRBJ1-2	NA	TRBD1	CASGYRGANYGYTF	TGTGCCAGCGGGTACAGGGGAGCTAACTATGGCTACACCTTC
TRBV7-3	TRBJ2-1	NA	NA	CASSLQGSNEQFF	TGTGCCAGCAGCTTACAGGGGAGCAATGAGCAGTTCTTC